What follows is one T cell receptor beta chain and its context. Trimming cost V 4 bases and J 3 bases; bases outside gene matches: 6. The CDR3 runs 15 residues. Germline V gene sequence: CDR1 SEHNR, CDR2 FQNEAQ (reference sequence). TCR beta chains were sequenced at survey level with immunoSEQ. Profiled with immunoSEQ multiplex PCR; TCRdb holds only in-frame clones, not every one. This sample has around 54,000 clones, with 80% to 95% found just once. The chain employs TRBV7-9 and TRBJ2-1; 7 positions match TRBD2. The sequenced sample was PBMCs. This TCR came from a man aged 35-49 years with rheumatoid arthritis. The CDR3: CASSSLAGVYNEQFF. CDR3 coding DNA: TGTGCCAGCAGCTCCCTCGCGGGAGTCTACAATGAGCAGTTCTTC.